This is a list of T cell receptor beta chains from one sample in a study of radiotherapy plus CTLA-4 blockade in lung cancer. Produced via immunoSEQ multiplex PCR; TCRdb's table is partial and in-frame only. The sample yields approximately 99,000 clones, about 91% seen once. The sequenced sample was peripheral blood, obtained from a patient treated with radiotherapy plus ipilimumab. The source of these receptors is a human donor with non-small cell lung cancer that progressed on radiotherapy plus ipilimumab. Both conserved end residues are part of each CDR3. A D gene is named only where the DNA matches it firmly. Some rows have no size entry. The others give once, few or many, or a class for an expanded clone.

abundance: few; len: 14; d_gene: NA; v_gene: TRBV30; j_gene: TRBJ1-1; CDR3aa: CAWIPGPLNTEAFF; CDR3nt: TGTGCCTGGATCCCGGGACCCTTGAACACTGAAGCTTTCTTT
abundance: NA; len: 14; d_gene: TRBD2; v_gene: TRBV7-3; j_gene: TRBJ2-5; CDR3aa: CASSQSAGVETQYF; CDR3nt: TGTGCCAGCAGCCAATCTGCGGGAGTGGAGACCCAGTACTTC
abundance: NA; len: 14; d_gene: NA; v_gene: TRBV7-9; j_gene: TRBJ2-7; CDR3aa: CASSLGGLSYEQYF; CDR3nt: TGTGCCAGCAGCTTAGGGGGTCTCTCCTACGAGCAGTACTTC
abundance: NA; len: 14; d_gene: TRBD1; v_gene: TRBV2; j_gene: TRBJ1-1; CDR3aa: CASRPRDSSAEAFF; CDR3nt: TGTGCCAGCAGACCTAGGGACAGCTCTGCCGAAGCTTTCTTT
abundance: NA; len: 13; d_gene: TRBD1; v_gene: TRBV6-5; j_gene: TRBJ1-3; CDR3aa: CATQGASGNTIYF; CDR3nt: TGTGCCACCCAGGGGGCCTCTGGAAACACCATATATTTT
abundance: NA; len: 14; d_gene: NA; v_gene: TRBV5-4; j_gene: TRBJ1-2; CDR3aa: CASSLQQVNYGYTF; CDR3nt: TGTGCCAGCAGCCTCCAACAGGTTAACTATGGCTACACCTTC
abundance: NA; len: 15; d_gene: NA; v_gene: TRBV9; j_gene: TRBJ2-5; CDR3aa: CASSVGVSGQETQYF; CDR3nt: TGTGCCAGCAGCGTAGGAGTCAGCGGACAAGAGACCCAGTACTTC
abundance: NA; len: 15; d_gene: NA; v_gene: TRBV30; j_gene: TRBJ2-1; CDR3aa: CAWSRPSIIGSEQFF; CDR3nt: TGTGCCTGGAGTCGGCCCTCTATTATTGGTAGTGAGCAGTTCTTC
abundance: once; len: 13; d_gene: NA; v_gene: TRBV19; j_gene: TRBJ1-2; CDR3aa: CASSMGGRYGYTF; CDR3nt: TGTGCCAGTAGTATGGGTGGAAGGTATGGCTACACCTTC
abundance: NA; len: 16; d_gene: NA; v_gene: TRBV11-2; j_gene: TRBJ2-7; CDR3aa: CASSLGSGLGPYEQYF; CDR3nt: TGTGCCAGCAGCTTAGGTTCAGGCCTGGGCCCCTACGAGCAGTACTTC
abundance: NA; len: 15; d_gene: NA; v_gene: TRBV5-1; j_gene: TRBJ1-1; CDR3aa: CASSEPGQSNTEAFF; CDR3nt: TGCGCCAGCAGCGAGCCGGGTCAATCGAACACTGAAGCTTTCTTT
abundance: NA; len: 13; d_gene: NA; v_gene: TRBV6-1; j_gene: TRBJ2-7; CDR3aa: CASSQELTYEQYF; CDR3nt: TGTGCCAGCAGTCAGGAGCTCACCTACGAGCAGTACTTC
abundance: NA; len: 18; d_gene: TRBD2; v_gene: TRBV7-9; j_gene: TRBJ2-1; CDR3aa: CASSFYAGGANNYNEQFF; CDR3nt: TGTGCCAGCAGCTTTTACGCGGGAGGCGCAAATAACTACAATGAGCAGTTCTTC